Listed here are 16 T cell receptor beta chains from one sample, sequenced in a study of blood T cell repertoires in COVID-19. Profiling relied on immunoSEQ multiplex PCR, and the TCRdb table lists in-frame clones only, not all of them. Altogether fewer than 350,000 clones are present, approximately 90% being singletons, with the ten largest covering around 4.4%. Sequences were obtained from peripheral blood. The receptors shown here come from a man aged 35-49 years with acute or convalescent COVID-19.

This sequence joins TRBV4-2 and TRBJ1-5; D ambiguous. This CDR3 is 16 amino acids long. V lost 3 bases, J lost 5 bases, and 17 bases lay in between. CDR1 and CDR2 from the germline V gene are LGHNA and YNFKEQ. Here the CDR3 reads CASSQTSNRWDQPQHF. CDR3 in DNA: TGTGCCAGCAGCCAGACCTCAAACAGATGGGATCAGCCCCAGCATTTT.

The gene calls are TRBV27 and TRBJ2-1; 14 nucleotides agree with TRBD2. With 3 bases clipped from V and 9 bases from J, the junction kept 1 base outside the gene matches. The CDR3 is 14 residues long. Looked up from germline, CDR1 is MNHEY and CDR2 is SMNVEV (reference sequence). CDR3 sequence (DNA): TGTGCCAGCAGTTTGGGACTAGCGGGGGTTGAGCAGTTCTTC. Protein sequence: CASSLGLAGVEQFF.

This clone appeared a single time. The chain has TRBV30 and TRBJ2-3; 7 nucleotides agree with TRBD1. The CDR3 contains 15 residues. CDR1 GTSNPN and CDR2 SVGIG come from the germline V gene (reference sequence). The J segment lost 5 bases and the V segment lost 3 bases, leaving 11 bases of the junction unmatched. In DNA, the CDR3 is TGTGCCTGGAGCCTAGTGACAGGGAATCAAGATACGCAGTATTTT. Residues: CAWSLVTGNQDTQYF.

The chain couples TRBV19 to TRBJ2-1, with 8 bases fitting TRBD2. The CDR3 spans 14 residues. Germline loops: CDR1 LNHDA, CDR2 SQIVND (reference sequence). V lost 6 bases, J lost 0 bases, and 1 base stayed unmatched. The CDR3 DNA follows: TGTGCCAGTAGCAGCGGGAGCTCCTACAATGAGCAGTTCTTC. Translating gives CASSSGSSYNEQFF. The variable domain in full, completed from reference TRBV19 and TRBJ2-1, reads DGGITQSPKYLFRKEGQNVTLSCEQNLNHDAMYWYRQDPGQGLRLIYYSQIVNDFQKGDIAEGYSVSREKKESFPLTVTSAQKNPTAFYLCASSSGSSYNEQFFGPGTRLTVL.

V is TRBV14 and J is TRBJ1-1; D remains unclear. Germline loops: CDR1 SGHDN, CDR2 FVKESK. CDR3 length equals 15 residues. The germline V and J ends were trimmed by 4 bases and 0 bases, with 12 bases remaining between them. The CDR3 DNA reads as TGTGCCAGCAGCCCGAGACTATCCCTGAACACTGAAGCTTTCTTT. Translated: CASSPRLSLNTEAFF.

This chain uses TRBV11-2 with TRBJ2-1; 9 bases align to TRBD1. Germline V gives CDR1 SGHAT, CDR2 FQNNGV. V trimming: 4 bases; J trimming: 3 bases; junction bases outside the gene matches: 4. The CDR3 has 15 amino acids. The CDR3 reads CASSSDRGIYNEQFF. CDR3 nucleotide sequence: TGTGCCAGCAGCTCCGACAGGGGGATCTACAATGAGCAGTTCTTC.

The chain couples TRBV15 to TRBJ2-4; D perhaps matches TRBD2 (5 bases). The V end lost 0 bases, the J end lost 9 bases, and 15 bases lay between the germline ends. Germline V CDR1 and CDR2: LNHNV, YYDKDF (reference sequence). The CDR3 contains 15 residues. CDR3 bases: TGTGCCACCAGCAGAGATCATGGGCGGGCTGCCATTCAGTACTTC. This encodes CATSRDHGRAAIQYF.

In its sample, this clone was seen a few times. The chain is built from TRBV5-6 and TRBJ2-7, with D possibly matching TRBD2 (6 bases). Germline V gene sequence: CDR1 SGHDT, CDR2 YYEEEE. Trimming removed 4 bases at V and 3 bases at J, with 17 bases between. The CDR3 length is 15 residues. CDR3 sequence reads: CASSPLGGQDYEQYF. In DNA form, the CDR3 reads TGTGCCAGCAGCCCACTCGGAGGGCAGGACTACGAGCAGTACTTC.

V usage is TRBV30 and J usage is TRBJ2-7, with 8 bases fitting TRBD2. This CDR3 is 15 amino acids long. Germline CDR1 and CDR2: GTSNPN and SVGIG (reference sequence). The junction had 15 bases not matched to a gene; V was cut back by 5 bases and J by 6 bases. In nucleotides, the CDR3 is TGTGCCTGGCGGAACCGGGGGGGCTCCGCACGCGAGCAGTACTTC. Encoded protein: CAWRNRGGSAREQYF.

The chain is built from TRBV6-5 and TRBJ2-1, with D possibly matching TRBD2 (7 bases). The CDR3 extends over 15 amino acids. Trimming removed 6 bases from V and 5 bases from J, with 17 bases in between. Germline CDR1 reads MNHEY; CDR2 reads SVGAGI. CDR3: CASRDWGGRNNEQFF. Written as DNA, the CDR3 is TGTGCCAGCAGAGACTGGGGGGGGCGTAACAATGAGCAGTTCTTC.

CDR3 coding DNA: TGTGCCAGCAGTTTATCACCCTCTACTGTCCCTGAAGCTTTCTTT. It encodes CASSLSPSTVPEAFF. V is TRBV27 and J is TRBJ1-1; D not certain. Trimming took off 0 bases at V and 6 bases at J, with 14 bases between the two ends. CDR1 is MNHEY, CDR2 SMNVEV, per germline (reference sequence). The CDR3 loop spans 15 amino acids.

J is TRBJ2-7 and V is TRBV5-1; D might be TRBD1 (6 bases). From germline, CDR1 is SGHRS and CDR2 YFSETQ. The length of the CDR3 is 14 residues. V was trimmed by 4 bases and J by 3 bases, leaving 14 bases between them. The CDR3 here is CASSPSGAHYEQYF. For the CDR3, the DNA is TGCGCCAGCAGCCCCTCAGGGGCCCACTACGAGCAGTACTTC.

V usage is TRBV7-2 and J usage is TRBJ2-3; 10 bases are a match to TRBD2. V lost 3 bases to trimming and J lost 2 bases; unmatched junction nucleotides: 5. The CDR3 runs 16 residues. The germline CDR1 and CDR2 sequences are SGHTA and FQGNSA. The CDR3 nucleotides read TGTGCCAGCAGCTTTTCTAGCGGGGGATACACAGATACGCAGTATTTT. Its translation is CASSFSSGGYTDTQYF.

The chain combines TRBV5-1 with TRBJ2-3; the D gene is possibly TRBD1 (6 bases). Germline V gene lookup returns CDR1 SGHRS and CDR2 YFSETQ. This CDR3 has 15 residues. Between the trimmed V and J ends, which lost 3 bases and 2 bases, there was a span of 13 bases. CDR3 sequence: CASSSAGVVTDTQYF. In nucleotides, the CDR3 is TGCGCCAGCAGCTCCGCAGGGGTTGTCACAGATACGCAGTATTTT. Looking up the rest from reference TRBV5-1 and TRBJ2-3 gives the full variable domain: KAGVTQTPRYLIKTRGQQVTLSCSPISGHRSVSWYQQTPGQGLQFLFEYFSETQRNKGNFPGRFSGRQFSNSRSEMNVSTLELGDSALYLCASSSAGVVTDTQYFGPGTRLTVL.

This clone was counted a few times. Its ends do not fully match the called genes, so a read error is possible. The V gene is TRBV2, the J gene TRBJ1-2, with a possible D match to TRBD1 (5 bases). CDR3 size: 12 residues. The germline V gene has CDR1 SNHLY and CDR2 FYNNEI. In DNA form, the CDR3 reads TGTACCAGCACAGGCCAGGCCCCGAGCTACACCTTC. Translation gives CTSTGQAPSYTF.

The chain is built from TRBV19 and TRBJ1-2; D call uncertain. Trimming pared 3 bases from V and 4 bases from J, leaving 15 bases between. Germline V gives CDR1 LNHDA, CDR2 SQIVND (reference sequence). CDR3 length: 15 amino acids. The CDR3 sequence: CASSIIPPGAYGYTF. The CDR3 DNA sequence: TGTGCCAGTAGTATCATTCCGCCGGGAGCCTATGGCTACACCTTC.